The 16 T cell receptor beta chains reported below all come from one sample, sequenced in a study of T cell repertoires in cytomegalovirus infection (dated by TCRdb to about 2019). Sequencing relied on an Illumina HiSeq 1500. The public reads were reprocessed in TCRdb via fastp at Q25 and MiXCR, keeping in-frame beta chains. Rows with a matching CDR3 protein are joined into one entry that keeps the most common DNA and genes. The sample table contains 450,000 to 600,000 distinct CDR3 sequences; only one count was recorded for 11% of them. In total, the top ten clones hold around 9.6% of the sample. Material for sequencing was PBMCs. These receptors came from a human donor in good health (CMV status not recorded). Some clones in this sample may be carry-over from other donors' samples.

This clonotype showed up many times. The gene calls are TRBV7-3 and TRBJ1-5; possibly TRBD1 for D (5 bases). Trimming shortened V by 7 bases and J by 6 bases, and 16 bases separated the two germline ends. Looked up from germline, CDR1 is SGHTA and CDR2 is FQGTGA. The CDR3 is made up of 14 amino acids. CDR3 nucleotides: TGTGCCAGCACCGGTAGGGACGTAAGTCAGCCCCAGCATTTT. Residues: CASTGRDVSQPQHF.

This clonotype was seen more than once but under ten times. The CDR3 region has the DNA TGCAGTGCTGATCGACTAGGAACCACAGATACGCAGTATTTT. Protein sequence: CSADRLGTTDTQYF. This chain links TRBV20-1 with TRBJ2-3; maybe TRBD2 (6 bases). The CDR3 length is 14 residues. V dropped 5 bases and J dropped 2 bases, with 14 bases sitting between them. Germline lookup yields CDR1 DFQATT and CDR2 SNEGSKA (reference sequence).

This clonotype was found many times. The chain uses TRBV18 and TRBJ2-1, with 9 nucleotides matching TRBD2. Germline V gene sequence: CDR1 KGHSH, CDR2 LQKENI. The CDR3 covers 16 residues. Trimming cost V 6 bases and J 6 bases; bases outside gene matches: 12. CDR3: CASSPTRSGRSNEQFF. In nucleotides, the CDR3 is TGTGCCAGCTCCCCCACGAGGAGCGGGAGGTCCAATGAGCAGTTCTTC.

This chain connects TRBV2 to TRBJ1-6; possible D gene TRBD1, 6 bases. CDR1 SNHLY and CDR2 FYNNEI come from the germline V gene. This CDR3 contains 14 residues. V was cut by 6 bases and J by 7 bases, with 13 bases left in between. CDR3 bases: TGTGCCAGCAGAAGGGCAGGGGCAAATTCACCCCTCCACTTT. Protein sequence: CASRRAGANSPLHF.

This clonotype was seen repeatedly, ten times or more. The CDR3 reads CASSLATVQETQYF. The CDR3 DNA sequence: TGTGCCAGCAGCTTAGCGACAGTTCAAGAGACCCAGTACTTC. The V gene is TRBV7-6, the J gene TRBJ2-5; perhaps TRBD1 as D (5 bases). V shed 0 bases and J shed 2 bases, with 7 bases lying between them. The CDR3 runs 14 residues. CDR1 and CDR2 from the germline V gene are SGHVS and FNYEAQ.

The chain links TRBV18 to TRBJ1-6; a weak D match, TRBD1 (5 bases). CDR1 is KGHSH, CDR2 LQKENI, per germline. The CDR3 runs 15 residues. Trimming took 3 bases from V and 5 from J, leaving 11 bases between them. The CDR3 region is CASSPGGTDNSPLHF. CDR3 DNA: TGTGCCAGCTCACCGGGCGGGACCGATAATTCACCCCTCCACTTT.

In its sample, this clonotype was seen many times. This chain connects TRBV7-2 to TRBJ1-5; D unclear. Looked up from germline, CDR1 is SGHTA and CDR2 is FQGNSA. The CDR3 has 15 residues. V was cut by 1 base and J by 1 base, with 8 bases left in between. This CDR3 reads CASSLVFGSNQPQHF. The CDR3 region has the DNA TGTGCCAGCAGCTTAGTGTTCGGGAGCAATCAGCCCCAGCATTTT.

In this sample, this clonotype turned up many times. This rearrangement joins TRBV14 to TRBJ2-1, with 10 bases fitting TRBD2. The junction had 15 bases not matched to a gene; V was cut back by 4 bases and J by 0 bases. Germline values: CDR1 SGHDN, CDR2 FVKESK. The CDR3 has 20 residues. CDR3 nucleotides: TGTGCCAGCAGCCCCGTGAGCGGGAGGGTGTACCGGAGCTCCTACAATGAGCAGTTCTTC. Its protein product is CASSPVSGRVYRSSYNEQFF.

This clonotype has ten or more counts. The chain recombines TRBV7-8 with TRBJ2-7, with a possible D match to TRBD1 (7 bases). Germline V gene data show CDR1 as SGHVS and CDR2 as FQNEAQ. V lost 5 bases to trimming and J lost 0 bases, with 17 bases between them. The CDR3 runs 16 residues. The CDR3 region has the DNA TGTGCCAGCAGCCAGGTTTGGCGGGACAGCTCCTACGAGCAGTACTTC. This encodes CASSQVWRDSSYEQYF.

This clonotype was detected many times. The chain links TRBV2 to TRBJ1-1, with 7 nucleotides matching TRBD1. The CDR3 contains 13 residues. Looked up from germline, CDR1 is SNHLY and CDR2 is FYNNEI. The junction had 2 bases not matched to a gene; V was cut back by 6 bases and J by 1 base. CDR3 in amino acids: CASSQGENTEAFF. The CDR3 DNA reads TGTGCCAGCAGCCAGGGGGAGAACACTGAAGCTTTCTTT.

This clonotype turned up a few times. The chain's CDR3 is CASSSKKDSTDTQYF. The CDR3 nucleotides read TGTGCCAGCAGCTCGAAGAAAGACAGCACAGATACGCAGTATTTT. The gene calls are TRBV5-4 and TRBJ2-3, with D unresolved. With 3 bases removed from V and 0 bases from J, the gap between germline ends came to 11 bases. The germline gives CDR1 SGHNT, CDR2 YYREEE (reference sequence). The CDR3 spans 15 residues.

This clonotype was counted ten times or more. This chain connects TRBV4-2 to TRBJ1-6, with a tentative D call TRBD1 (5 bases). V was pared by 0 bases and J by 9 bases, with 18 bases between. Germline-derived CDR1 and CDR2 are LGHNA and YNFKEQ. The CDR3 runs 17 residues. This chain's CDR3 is CASSQDLGGAGGSPLHF. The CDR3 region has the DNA TGTGCCAGCAGCCAAGATCTTGGAGGGGCCGGAGGTTCACCCCTCCACTTT.

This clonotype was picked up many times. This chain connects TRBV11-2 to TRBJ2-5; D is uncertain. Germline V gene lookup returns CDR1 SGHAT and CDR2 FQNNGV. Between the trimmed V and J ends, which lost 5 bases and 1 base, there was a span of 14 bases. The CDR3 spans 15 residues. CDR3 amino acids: CASSRTLQTQETQYF. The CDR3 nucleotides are TGTGCCAGCAGCCGAACTTTACAAACCCAAGAGACCCAGTACTTC.

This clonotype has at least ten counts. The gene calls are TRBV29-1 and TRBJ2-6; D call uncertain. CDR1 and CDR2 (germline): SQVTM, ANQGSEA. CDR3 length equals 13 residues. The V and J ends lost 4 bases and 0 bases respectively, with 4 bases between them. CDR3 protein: CSVGNSGANVLTF. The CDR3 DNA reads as TGCAGCGTTGGTAACTCTGGGGCCAACGTCCTGACTTTC. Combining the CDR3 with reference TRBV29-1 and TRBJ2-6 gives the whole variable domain SAVISQKPSRDICQRGTSLTIQCQVDSQVTMMFWYRQQPGQSLTLIATANQGSEATYESGFVIDKFPISRPNLTFSTLTVSNMSPEDSSIYLCSVGNSGANVLTFGAGSRLTVL.

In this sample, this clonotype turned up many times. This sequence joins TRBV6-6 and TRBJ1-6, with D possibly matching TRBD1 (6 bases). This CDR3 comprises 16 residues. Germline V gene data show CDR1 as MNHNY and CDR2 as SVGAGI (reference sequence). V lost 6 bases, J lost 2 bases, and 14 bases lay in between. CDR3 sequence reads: CASRRGSGAYNSPLHF. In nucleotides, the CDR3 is TGTGCCAGCAGGCGGGGTTCAGGGGCCTATAATTCACCCCTCCACTTT.

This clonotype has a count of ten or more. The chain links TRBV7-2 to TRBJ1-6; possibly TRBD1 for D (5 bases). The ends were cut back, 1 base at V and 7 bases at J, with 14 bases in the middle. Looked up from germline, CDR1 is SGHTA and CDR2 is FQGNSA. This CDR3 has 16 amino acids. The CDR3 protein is CASSLGALRGNSPLHF. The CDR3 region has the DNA TGTGCCAGCAGCTTAGGTGCCCTTAGGGGAAATTCACCCCTCCACTTT.